The clone carrying this T cell receptor beta chain was observed a few times. No antigen is known for it. Trimming cost V 1 base and J 8 bases; bases outside gene matches: 5. CDR1 SGHAT and CDR2 FQNNGV come from the germline V gene. The CDR3 contains 14 residues. This sample is part of a study of T-cell memory formation after mild COVID-19. Constant-segment primers served in 5'RACE that generated TCR alpha and TCR beta cDNA libraries bearing sample barcodes and UMIs. TCRdb re-called the 5' RACE reads through MiXCR, storing one row per CDR3 protein. The data hold 350,000 to 400,000 distinct CDR3 sequences, with under 15% observed a single time. Study-level results: The study found balanced CD4/CD8 in clones contracting day 15 to 85 and a CD4+ lean in later expanders.

Sequences were obtained from PBMCs or a T cell subset sorted from them (not recorded which). The V gene is TRBV11-2, the J gene TRBJ1-2, with 9 bases fitting TRBD1. This TCR was recovered from a man younger than 35 who had mild COVID-19 (a few samples of this study predate the infection). Cell type and time point are not known. The CDR3: CASSLGQGGIGYTF. Here the CDR3 DNA reads TGTGCCAGCAGCTTAGGACAGGGGGGAATAGGCTACACCTTC.